This T cell receptor (beta chain) emerged from a study of vaccination and CD4 T cells after COVID-19. This clonotype was seen a handful of times. What it binds is not known. The CDR3 is 14 residues long. CDR1 and CDR2 (germline): LNHDA, SQIVND (reference sequence). V gave up 10 bases and J gave up 1 base, with 16 bases separating them. Treatment indicated: approximately 9-day PBMC culture with coronavirus spike peptide pools or control peptides (ViraFEST assay). PBMCs, plated at around 1.9 million per well, were grown in the presence of about 9.5 IU/ml IL-2 and approximately 10 ug/ml peptide pools. The Oncomine TCR Beta short-read assay was what sequenced the DNA obtained from cultured CD4+ T cells. TCRdb fed the PCR reads into MiXCR, producing one record per CDR3 protein. The sample lists 22,000 or so distinct CDR3 sequences, roughly 50% occurring once.

The receptor was derived from a human donor who had recovered from COVID-19. Input material: CD4+ T cells from blood, cultured in vitro. V and J are TRBV19 and TRBJ1-1, with D tentatively TRBD1 (6 bases). This chain's CDR3 is CATTTGNTNTEAFF. As DNA, the CDR3 is TGTGCCACCACAACAGGGAACACGAACACTGAAGCTTTCTTT.